This is a list of T cell receptor beta chains from one sample in a study of cytomegalovirus exposure and HLA in healthy donors. This table comes from immunoSEQ multiplex PCR, and its TCRdb copy is limited to in-frame clones, with some not included. The sample holds roughly 81,000 clones; about three quarters are singletons and the top ten take over 2%. Sequencing was done on a sample of PBMCs. Receptors originate from a boy between 10 and 17 years old in good health and CMV-seronegative. Each CDR3 is given with its conserved first and last residue. The D gene is left open where the match is weak. Clone size is given for some rows only: seen once, a few or many times, or a class if the clone is expanded.

abundance,j_gene,d_gene,v_gene,CDR3aa,CDR3nt
-,TRBJ2-7,-,TRBV5-6,CASSLGGTEQYF,TGTGCCAGCAGCTTGGGGGGGACAGAGCAGTACTTC
-,TRBJ1-1,-,TRBV27,CASSSQVKPEAFF,TGTGCCAGCAGTTCCCAGGTGAAGCCTGAAGCTTTCTTT
-,TRBJ2-1,TRBD2,TRBV7-6,CASRGGSYNEQFF,TGTGCCAGCAGGGGCGGGAGTTACAATGAGCAGTTCTTC
-,TRBJ1-6,-,TRBV9,CASSTQGLNSPLHF,TGTGCCAGCAGCACTCAGGGCCTCAATTCACCCCTCCACTTT
-,TRBJ2-6,-,TRBV4-2,CASSLGGKGLYSGANVLTF,TGTGCCAGCAGCCTCGGTGGGAAGGGACTTTACTCTGGGGCCAACGTCCTGACTTTC
once,TRBJ2-7,-,TRBV29-1,CSVVGRVSYEQYF,TGCAGCGTTGTCGGCCGGGTATCCTACGAGCAGTACTTC
-,TRBJ1-5,-,TRBV19,CASSKREGYSNQPQHF,TGTGCCAGTAGTAAGAGGGAAGGATATAGCAATCAGCCCCAGCATTTT
-,TRBJ2-5,TRBD1,TRBV29-1,CSVEGDRGETQYF,TGCAGCGTTGAAGGGGACAGGGGCGAGACCCAGTACTTC
-,TRBJ1-6,-,TRBV7-2,CASSPSSYNSPLHF,TGTGCCAGCAGCCCGAGCTCCTATAATTCACCCCTCCACTTT
-,TRBJ2-3,TRBD2,TRBV4-1,CASSQDLAGVDLSLTDTQYF,TGCGCCAGCAGCCAAGATTTAGCGGGAGTCGATCTGTCCCTCACAGATACGCAGTATTTT
-,TRBJ1-2,TRBD1,TRBV28,CASSDSERTGFYGYTF,TGTGCCAGCAGTGACTCAGAGAGGACAGGGTTCTATGGCTACACCTTC
-,TRBJ2-3,-,TRBV9,CASSAGQSSTDTQYF,TGTGCCAGCAGCGCCGGACAGTCTAGCACAGATACGCAGTATTTT
-,TRBJ2-3,TRBD2,TRBV30,CAWSKDQASGRRGADTQYF,TGTGCCTGGAGTAAGGATCAGGCTAGCGGGAGGAGGGGGGCAGATACGCAGTATTTT
-,TRBJ1-2,-,TRBV27,CASRAAGAYGYTF,TGTGCCAGCAGGGCCGCAGGTGCCTATGGCTACACCTTC
-,TRBJ2-2,-,TRBV5-5,CASSLEWDSGELFF,TGTGCCAGCAGCTTGGAGTGGGACTCCGGGGAGCTGTTTTTT
-,TRBJ1-6,-,TRBV4-3,CASSQAPHALNSPLHF,TGCGCCAGCAGCCAAGCGCCACACGCACTAAATTCACCCCTCCACTTT
-,TRBJ2-2,-,TRBV30,CAWSANTGELFF,TGTGCCTGGAGTGCTAACACCGGGGAGCTGTTTTTT
-,TRBJ2-3,-,TRBV10-3,CAISEEAPDTQYF,TGTGCCATCAGTGAGGAGGCCCCAGATACGCAGTATTTT
once,TRBJ2-5,TRBD2,TRBV2,CASSEERLAAVGVQYF,TGTGCCAGCAGTGAAGAGCGGCTAGCGGCCGTGGGTGTCCAGTACTTC
-,TRBJ1-1,-,TRBV5-4,CASSLQENTEAFF,TGTGCCAGCAGCTTACAGGAAAACACTGAAGCTTTCTTT
-,TRBJ1-5,-,TRBV12-5,CASGYRNQPQHF,TGTGCTAGTGGTTACAGGAATCAGCCCCAGCATTTT
-,TRBJ2-7,TRBD1,TRBV4-3,CASSQSPSGDRGPFSYEQYF,TGCGCCAGCAGCCAATCCCCATCAGGGGACAGGGGGCCATTCTCCTACGAGCAGTACTTC
-,TRBJ1-2,TRBD1,TRBV10-2,CASSVGTGFGYTF,TGCGCCAGCAGTGTAGGGACAGGGTTCGGCTACACCTTC
-,TRBJ2-3,TRBD2,TRBV5-4,CASSPPELAGGSYTDTQYF,TGTGCCAGCAGCCCGCCGGAACTAGCGGGAGGTTCTTACACAGATACGCAGTATTTT
-,TRBJ1-5,TRBD1,TRBV5-4,CASSLVYRGPGQPQHF,TGTGCCAGCAGCTTGGTATACAGGGGGCCTGGACAGCCCCAGCATTTT
few,TRBJ2-7,TRBD1,TRBV7-2,CASSLTGVEQYF,TGTGCCAGCAGCTTGACAGGGGTCGAGCAGTACTTC
-,TRBJ2-3,-,TRBV11-3,CASSLGEGTDTQYF,TGTGCCAGCAGCTTGGGGGAGGGCACAGATACGCAGTATTTT
-,TRBJ2-3,-,TRBV15,CATHYGPGDTQYF,TGTGCCACTCATTATGGGCCGGGGGATACGCAGTATTTT
-,TRBJ1-3,-,TRBV30,CAWSVGGGSGNTIYF,TGTGCCTGGAGTGTAGGGGGGGGCTCTGGAAACACCATATATTTT
-,TRBJ1-1,-,TRBV5-4,CASSLAGGMVFAEAFF,TGTGCCAGCAGCTTGGCCGGGGGGATGGTCTTCGCTGAAGCTTTCTTT
-,TRBJ2-5,TRBD1,TRBV5-6,CASSFRDRVKETQYF,TGTGCCAGCAGCTTCCGAGACAGGGTCAAAGAGACCCAGTACTTC
-,TRBJ2-7,TRBD1,TRBV6-1,CASSDWTGGSYEQYF,TGTGCCAGCAGCGATTGGACAGGGGGCTCCTACGAGCAGTACTTC
-,TRBJ1-3,-,TRBV27,CASSSGSGNTIYF,TGTGCCAGCAGTTCGGGCTCTGGAAACACCATATATTTT